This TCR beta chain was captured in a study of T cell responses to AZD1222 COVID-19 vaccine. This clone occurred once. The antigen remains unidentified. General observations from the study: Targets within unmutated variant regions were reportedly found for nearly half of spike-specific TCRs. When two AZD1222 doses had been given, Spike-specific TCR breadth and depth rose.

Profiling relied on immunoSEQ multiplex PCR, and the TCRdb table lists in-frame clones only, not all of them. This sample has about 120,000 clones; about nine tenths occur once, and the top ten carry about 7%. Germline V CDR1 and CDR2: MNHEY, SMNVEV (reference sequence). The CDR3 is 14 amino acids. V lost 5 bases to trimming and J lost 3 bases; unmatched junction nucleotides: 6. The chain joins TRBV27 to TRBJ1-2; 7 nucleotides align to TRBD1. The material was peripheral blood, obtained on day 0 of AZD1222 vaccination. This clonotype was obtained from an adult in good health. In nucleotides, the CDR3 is TGTGCCAGCAGTCCACGACAGGGATACTATGGCTACACCTTC. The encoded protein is CASSPRQGYYGYTF.